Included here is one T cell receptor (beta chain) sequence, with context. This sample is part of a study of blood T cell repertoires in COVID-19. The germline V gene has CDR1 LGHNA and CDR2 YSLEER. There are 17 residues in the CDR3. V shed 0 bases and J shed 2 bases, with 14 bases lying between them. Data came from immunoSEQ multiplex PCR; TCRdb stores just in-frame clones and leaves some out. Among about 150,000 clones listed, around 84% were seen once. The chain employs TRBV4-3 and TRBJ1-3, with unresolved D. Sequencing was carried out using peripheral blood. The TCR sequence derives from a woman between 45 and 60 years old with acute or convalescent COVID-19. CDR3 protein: CASSQDQVGSTGNTIYF. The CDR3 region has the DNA TGCGCCAGCAGCCAAGATCAGGTCGGCAGCACTGGAAACACCATATATTTT.